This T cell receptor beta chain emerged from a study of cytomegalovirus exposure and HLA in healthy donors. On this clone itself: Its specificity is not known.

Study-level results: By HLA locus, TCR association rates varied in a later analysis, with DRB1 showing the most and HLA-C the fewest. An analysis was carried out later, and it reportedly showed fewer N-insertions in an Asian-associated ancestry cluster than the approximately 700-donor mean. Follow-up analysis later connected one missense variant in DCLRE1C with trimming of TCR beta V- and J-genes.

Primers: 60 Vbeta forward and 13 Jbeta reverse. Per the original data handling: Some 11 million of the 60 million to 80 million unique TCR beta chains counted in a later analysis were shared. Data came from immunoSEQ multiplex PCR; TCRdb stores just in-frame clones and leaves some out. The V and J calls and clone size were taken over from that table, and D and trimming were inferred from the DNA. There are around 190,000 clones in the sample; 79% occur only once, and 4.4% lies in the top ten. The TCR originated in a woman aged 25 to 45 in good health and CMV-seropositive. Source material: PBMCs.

In nucleotides, the CDR3 is TGTGCCAGCAGTTTGAGACTAGCGGATACCTACGAGCAGTACTTC. Its protein is CASSLRLADTYEQYF. The rearrangement joins TRBV27 to TRBJ2-7; 9 bases map to TRBD2. J gave up 2 bases and V 3 bases, and 5 bases lay outside the gene matches. CDR3 size: 15 residues. Germline V gene sequence: CDR1 MNHEY, CDR2 SMNVEV (reference sequence).